What follows describes a single T cell receptor (beta chain). Its matching antigen is unknown. The PCR employed 60 Vbeta primers together with 13 Jbeta primers. Method: immunoSEQ multiplex PCR; TCRdb's copy keeps in-frame clones and lacks some. The table lists roughly 110,000 clones, over 65% of them singletons. The data originate from a study of cytomegalovirus exposure and HLA in healthy donors. Study results and limitations: In a later analysis, common viral pathogens appeared linked to several of the most significant clusters.

The source of this sequence is a woman aged 40 to 50 in good health and CMV-seropositive. Material for sequencing was PBMCs.

The CDR3 is CASSSGENNSPLHF. In nucleotides, the CDR3 is TGTGCCAGCAGCTCCGGGGAGAATAATTCACCCCTCCACTTT. This rearrangement joins TRBV7-3 to TRBJ1-6; D gene ambiguous. The CDR3 sequence is 14 residues long. CDR1 SGHTA and CDR2 FQGTGA come from the germline V gene. V dropped 4 bases and J dropped 5 bases, with 9 bases sitting between them. The whole variable domain, remainder taken from reference TRBV7-3 and TRBJ1-6, is GAGVSQTPSNKVTEKGKYVELRCDPISGHTALYWYRQSLGQGPEFLIYFQGTGAADDSGLPNDRFFAVRPEGSVSTLKIQRTERGDSAVYLCASSSGENNSPLHFGNGTRLTVT.